Listed below are T cell receptor beta chains from one sample, sequenced in a study of shared clonotypes between healthy human individuals. The table came from immunoSEQ multiplex PCR; TCRdb's copy has only in-frame clones and leaves some out. Of about 650,000 clones listed, less than 97% were seen once; the top ten hold roughly 0.1%. Material for sequencing was naive CD8+ T cells sorted from blood. These receptors all stem from a woman between 25 and 40 years old in good health. Each CDR3 is given with its conserved first and last residue. The order of the fields is CDR3 protein, V gene.

CASSWWGTSQETQYF,TRBV11-2
CASSDGIGGRSVAFF,TRBV2
CSVGGGAGYNEQFF,TRBV29-1
CASSILVAASYNEQFF,TRBV19
CASSAAQNEQYF,TRBV5-4
CASSLDEGQPQHF,TRBV7-9
CASSQDKVVRGTSGRTDTQYF,TRBV4-1
CASSRTTGDRSYEQYF,TRBV4-1
CASSQTPGQTGRSETQYF,TRBV14
CASSLFTSADTQYF,TRBV7-8
CASSWVGGQRNEQFF,TRBV7-9
CAISGVLVAHPAYNEQFF,TRBV10-3
CASRGLAGGTYEQYF,TRBV10-2
CASSVGGQGAIWTGELFF,TRBV9
CATSRRGLTGELFF,TRBV15
CATTPLPGELFF,TRBV15
CASSSTGGAYEQYF,TRBV6-5